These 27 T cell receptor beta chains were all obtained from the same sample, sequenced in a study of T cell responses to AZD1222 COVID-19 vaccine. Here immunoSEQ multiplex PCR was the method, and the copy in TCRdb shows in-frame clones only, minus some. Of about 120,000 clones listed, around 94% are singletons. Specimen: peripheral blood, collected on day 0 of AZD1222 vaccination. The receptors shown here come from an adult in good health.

CDR3 protein: CASSHPLGLTGVLETQYF. DNA of the CDR3: TGTGCCAGCAGCCATCCACTGGGCCTAACGGGAGTGTTGGAGACCCAGTACTTC. The rearrangement uses TRBV3-1 (or the pseudogene TRBV3-2) and TRBJ2-5; D possibly corresponds to TRBD2 (6 bases). V lost 3 bases and J 5 bases, leaving 25 bases between the germline ends. The CDR3 has 18 amino acids. Germline V CDR1 and CDR2: LGHDT, YNNKEL (reference sequence).

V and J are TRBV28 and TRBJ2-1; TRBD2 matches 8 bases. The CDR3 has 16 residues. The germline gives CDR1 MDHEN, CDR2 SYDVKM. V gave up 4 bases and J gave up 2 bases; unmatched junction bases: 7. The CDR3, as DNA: TGTGCCAGCAGTTCAATCGCGGGAGGTACCTACAATGAGCAGTTCTTC. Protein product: CASSSIAGGTYNEQFF.

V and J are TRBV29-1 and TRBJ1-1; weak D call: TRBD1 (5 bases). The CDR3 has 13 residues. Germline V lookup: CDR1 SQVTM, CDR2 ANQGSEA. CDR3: CSWGGLLNTEAFF. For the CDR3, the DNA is TGCAGTTGGGGGGGACTGCTGAACACTGAAGCTTTCTTT. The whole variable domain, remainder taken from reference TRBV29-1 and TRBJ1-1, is SAVISQKPSRDICQRGTSLTIQCQVDSQVTMMFWYRQQPGQSLTLIATANQGSEATYESGFVIDKFPISRPNLTFSTLTVSNMSPEDSSIYLCSWGGLLNTEAFFGQGTRLTVV.

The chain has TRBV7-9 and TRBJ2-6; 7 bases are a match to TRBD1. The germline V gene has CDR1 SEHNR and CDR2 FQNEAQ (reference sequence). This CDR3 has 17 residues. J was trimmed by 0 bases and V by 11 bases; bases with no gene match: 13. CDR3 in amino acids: CALISGTAHSGANVLTF. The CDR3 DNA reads TGTGCCCTCATTTCGGGGACAGCGCACTCTGGGGCCAACGTCCTGACTTTC.

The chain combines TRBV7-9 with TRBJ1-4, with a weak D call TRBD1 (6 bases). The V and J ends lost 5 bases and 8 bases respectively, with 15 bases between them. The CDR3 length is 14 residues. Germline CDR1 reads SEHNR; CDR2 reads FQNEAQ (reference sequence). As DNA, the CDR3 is TGTGCCAGCAGCCCTACAGGGTTTGAGGAAAAACTGTTTTTT. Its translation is CASSPTGFEEKLFF. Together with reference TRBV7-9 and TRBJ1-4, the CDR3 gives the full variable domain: DTGVSQNPRHKITKRGQNVTFRCDPISEHNRLYWYRQTLGQGPEFLTYFQNEAQLEKSRLLSDRFSAERPKGSFSTLEIQRTEQGDSAMYLCASSPTGFEEKLFFGSGTQLSVL.

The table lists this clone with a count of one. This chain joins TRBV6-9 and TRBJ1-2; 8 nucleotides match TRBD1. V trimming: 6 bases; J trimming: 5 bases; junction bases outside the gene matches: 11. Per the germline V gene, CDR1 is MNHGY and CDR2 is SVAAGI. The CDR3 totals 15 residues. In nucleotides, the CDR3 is TGTGCCAGCAGACCCGACAGGACAGGGCCTTATGGCTACACCTTC. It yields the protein CASRPDRTGPYGYTF.

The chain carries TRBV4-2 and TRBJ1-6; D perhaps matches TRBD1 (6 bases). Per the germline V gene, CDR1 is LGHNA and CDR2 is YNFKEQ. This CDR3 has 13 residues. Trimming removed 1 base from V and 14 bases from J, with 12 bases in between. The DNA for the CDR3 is TGTGCCAGCAGCCAAGGGGGGAGGGGGGCCCTCCACTTT. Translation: CASSQGGRGALHF.

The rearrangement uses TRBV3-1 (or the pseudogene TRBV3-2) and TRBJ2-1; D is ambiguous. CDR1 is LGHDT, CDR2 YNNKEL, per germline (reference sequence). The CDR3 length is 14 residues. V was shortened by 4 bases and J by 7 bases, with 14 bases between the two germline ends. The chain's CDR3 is CASSRPFHGNEQFF. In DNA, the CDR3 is TGTGCCAGCAGCCGACCCTTCCACGGGAATGAGCAGTTCTTC.

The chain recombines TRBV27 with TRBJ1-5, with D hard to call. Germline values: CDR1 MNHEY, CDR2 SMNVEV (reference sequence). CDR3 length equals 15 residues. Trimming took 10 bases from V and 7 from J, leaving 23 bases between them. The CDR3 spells CATEPWATPWQPQHF. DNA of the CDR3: TGTGCCACCGAACCCTGGGCGACCCCCTGGCAGCCCCAGCATTTT.

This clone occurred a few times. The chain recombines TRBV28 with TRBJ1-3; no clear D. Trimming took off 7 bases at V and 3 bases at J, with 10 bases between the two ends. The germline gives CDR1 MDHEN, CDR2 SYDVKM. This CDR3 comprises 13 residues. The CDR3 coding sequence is TGTGCCAGCACCCCGATCGGTGGAAACACCATATATTTT. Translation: CASTPIGGNTIYF.

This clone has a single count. The CDR3 DNA is TGTGCCAGTACGGACTCCTATCAGCCCCAGCATTTT. This translates into CASTDSYQPQHF. The rearrangement joins TRBV19 to TRBJ1-5; D gene unclear. There are 12 residues in the CDR3. V lost 7 bases and J lost 5, with 9 bases in between. The germline V gene encodes CDR1 LNHDA and CDR2 SQIVND (reference sequence).

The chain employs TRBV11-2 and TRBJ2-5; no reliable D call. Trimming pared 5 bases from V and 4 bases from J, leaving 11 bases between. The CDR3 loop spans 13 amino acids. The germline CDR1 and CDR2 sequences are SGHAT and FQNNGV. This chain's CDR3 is CASSISWRETQYF. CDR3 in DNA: TGTGCCAGCAGCATAAGCTGGAGAGAGACCCAGTACTTC.

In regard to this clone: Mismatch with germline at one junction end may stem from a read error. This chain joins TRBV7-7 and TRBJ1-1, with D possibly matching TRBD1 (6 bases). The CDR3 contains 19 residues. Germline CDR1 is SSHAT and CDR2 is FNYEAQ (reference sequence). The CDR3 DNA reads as TGTGCTAGCAGCTTAAGTCGATGGACAGATGAAAGGATGAACACTGAAGCTTTCTTT. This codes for CASSLSRWTDERMNTEAFF.

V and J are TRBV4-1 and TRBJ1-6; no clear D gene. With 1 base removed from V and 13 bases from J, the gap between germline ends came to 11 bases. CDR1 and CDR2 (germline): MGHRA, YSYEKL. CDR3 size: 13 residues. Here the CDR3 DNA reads TGCGCCAGCAGCCAAGTTTCCCCGTCTCCCCTCCACTTT. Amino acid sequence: CASSQVSPSPLHF.

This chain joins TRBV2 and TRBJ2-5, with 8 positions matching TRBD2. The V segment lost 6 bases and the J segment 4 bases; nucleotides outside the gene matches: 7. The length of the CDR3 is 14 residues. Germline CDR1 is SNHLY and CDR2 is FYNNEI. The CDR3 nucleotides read TGTGCCAGCAGGCCTGGGACTAGAGGAGAGACCCAGTACTTC. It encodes CASRPGTRGETQYF.

The CDR3 DNA follows: TGTGCCAGCAGCCGTGGGTGGGCTAGCGGGAGTGGGAAGTCCTACGAGCAGTACTTC. Encoded protein: CASSRGWASGSGKSYEQYF. The V and J genes are TRBV5-6 and TRBJ2-7; 10 nucleotides match TRBD2. The V gene's germline CDR1 is SGHDT and CDR2 YYEEEE. V trimming: 4 bases; J trimming: 1 base; junction bases outside the gene matches: 17. This CDR3 spans 19 amino acids.

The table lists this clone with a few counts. The CDR3 nucleotides are TGTGCCAGCAGCGCCCCCGATATACTGTTGAACACTGAAGCTTTCTTT. Translation gives CASSAPDILLNTEAFF. The J gene is TRBJ1-1, the V gene TRBV9; D is undetermined. Trimming stripped 3 bases from V and 0 bases from J, with 15 bases between. Looked up from germline, CDR1 is SGDLS and CDR2 is YYNGEE. The CDR3 has 16 amino acids.

The CDR3 DNA reads TGTGCCAGCAGCCTGGGCTACGAGCAGTACTTC. Residues: CASSLGYEQYF. The genes are TRBV3-1 (or the pseudogene TRBV3-2) and TRBJ2-7; D remains ambiguous. The V end was cut by 4 bases, the J end by 3 bases, with 4 bases between. This CDR3 has 11 amino acids. Germline V gives CDR1 LGHDT, CDR2 YNNKEL (reference sequence).

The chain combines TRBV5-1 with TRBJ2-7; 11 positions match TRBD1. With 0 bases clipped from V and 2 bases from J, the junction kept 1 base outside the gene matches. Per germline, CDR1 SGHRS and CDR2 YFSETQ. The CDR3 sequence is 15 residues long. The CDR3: CASSLVGQGAYEQYF. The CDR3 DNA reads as TGCGCCAGCAGCTTGGTGGGACAGGGGGCCTACGAGCAGTACTTC.

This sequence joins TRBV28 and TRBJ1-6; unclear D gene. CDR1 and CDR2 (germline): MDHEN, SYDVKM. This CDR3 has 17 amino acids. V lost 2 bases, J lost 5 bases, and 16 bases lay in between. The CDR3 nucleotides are TGTGCCAGCAGTTTAATCAACCGACGGAACCATAATTCACCCCTCCACTTT. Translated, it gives CASSLINRRNHNSPLHF. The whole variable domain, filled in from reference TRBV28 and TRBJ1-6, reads DVKVTQSSRYLVKRTGEKVFLECVQDMDHENMFWYRQDPGLGLRLIYFSYDVKMKEKGDIPEGYSVSREKKERFSLILESASTNQTSMYLCASSLINRRNHNSPLHFGNGTRLTVT.

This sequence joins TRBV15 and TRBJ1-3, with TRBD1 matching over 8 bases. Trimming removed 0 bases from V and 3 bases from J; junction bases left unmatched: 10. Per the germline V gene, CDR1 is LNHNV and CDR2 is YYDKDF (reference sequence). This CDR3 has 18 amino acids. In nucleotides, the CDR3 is TGTGCCACCAGCAGAGATCTCCAGGACAGGGAAGGTGGAAACACCATATATTTT. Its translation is CATSRDLQDREGGNTIYF.

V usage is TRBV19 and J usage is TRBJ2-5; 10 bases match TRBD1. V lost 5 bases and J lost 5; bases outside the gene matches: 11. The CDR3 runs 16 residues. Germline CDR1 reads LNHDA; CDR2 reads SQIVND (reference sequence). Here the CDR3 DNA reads TGTGCCAGTAGTCGCTTAGGAGACAGGGGGCGGGAGACCCAGTACTTC. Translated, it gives CASSRLGDRGRETQYF. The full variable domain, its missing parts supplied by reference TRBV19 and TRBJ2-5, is DGGITQSPKYLFRKEGQNVTLSCEQNLNHDAMYWYRQDPGQGLRLIYYSQIVNDFQKGDIAEGYSVSREKKESFPLTVTSAQKNPTAFYLCASSRLGDRGRETQYFGPGTRLLVL.

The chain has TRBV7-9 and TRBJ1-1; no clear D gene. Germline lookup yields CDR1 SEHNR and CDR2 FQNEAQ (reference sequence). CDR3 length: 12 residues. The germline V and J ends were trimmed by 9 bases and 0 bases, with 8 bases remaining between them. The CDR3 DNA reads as TGTGCCAGGGGAGTTTTGAACACTGAAGCTTTCTTT. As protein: CARGVLNTEAFF. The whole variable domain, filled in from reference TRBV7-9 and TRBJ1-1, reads DTGVSQNPRHKITKRGQNVTFRCDPISEHNRLYWYRQTLGQGPEFLTYFQNEAQLEKSRLLSDRFSAERPKGSFSTLEIQRTEQGDSAMYLCARGVLNTEAFFGQGTRLTVV.

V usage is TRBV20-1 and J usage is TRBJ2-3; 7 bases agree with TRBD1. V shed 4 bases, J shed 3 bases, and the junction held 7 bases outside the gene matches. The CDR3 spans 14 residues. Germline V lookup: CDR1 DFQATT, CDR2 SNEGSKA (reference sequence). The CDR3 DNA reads TGCAGTGCTAATGACAGGGACCCAACAGATACGCAGTATTTT. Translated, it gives CSANDRDPTDTQYF.

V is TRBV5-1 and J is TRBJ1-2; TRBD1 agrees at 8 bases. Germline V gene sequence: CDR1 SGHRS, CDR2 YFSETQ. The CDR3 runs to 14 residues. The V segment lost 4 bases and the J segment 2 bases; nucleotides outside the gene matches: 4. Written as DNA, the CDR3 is TGCGCCAGCAGCCTACAGGGGGGGAACTATGGCTACACCTTC. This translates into CASSLQGGNYGYTF.

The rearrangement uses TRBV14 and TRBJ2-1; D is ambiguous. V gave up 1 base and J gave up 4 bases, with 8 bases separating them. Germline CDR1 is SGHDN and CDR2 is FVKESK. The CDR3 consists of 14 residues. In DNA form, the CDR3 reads TGTGCCAGCAGCCAAGCCGGCCTTTACAATGAGCAGTTCTTC. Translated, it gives CASSQAGLYNEQFF.

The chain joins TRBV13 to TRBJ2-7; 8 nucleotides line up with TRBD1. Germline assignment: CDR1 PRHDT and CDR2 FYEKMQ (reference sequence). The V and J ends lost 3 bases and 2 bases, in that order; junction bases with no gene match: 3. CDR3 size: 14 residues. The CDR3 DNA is TGTGCCAGCAGCTTGGGACAGGCACCCTACGAGCAGTACTTC. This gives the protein CASSLGQAPYEQYF.